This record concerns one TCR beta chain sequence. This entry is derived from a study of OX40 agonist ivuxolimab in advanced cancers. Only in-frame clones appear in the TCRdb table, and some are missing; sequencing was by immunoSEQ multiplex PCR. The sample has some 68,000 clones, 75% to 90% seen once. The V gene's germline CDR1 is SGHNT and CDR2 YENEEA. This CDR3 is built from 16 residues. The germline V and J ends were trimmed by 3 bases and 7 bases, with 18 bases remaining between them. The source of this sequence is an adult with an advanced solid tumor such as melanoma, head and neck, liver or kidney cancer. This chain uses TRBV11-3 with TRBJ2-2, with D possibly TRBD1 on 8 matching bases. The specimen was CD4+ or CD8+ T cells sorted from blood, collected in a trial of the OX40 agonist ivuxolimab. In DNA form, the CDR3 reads TGTGCCAGCAGCTTGCGGAGCGGGACAGGAGACGGGGAGCTGTTTTTT. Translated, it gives CASSLRSGTGDGELFF.